The 6 T cell receptor beta chains below all came from one sample that was sequenced in a study of T cell repertoires in urothelial bladder cancer. The table came from immunoSEQ multiplex PCR; TCRdb's copy has only in-frame clones and leaves some out. The sample yields several thousand clones, about 61% seen once. The specimen was tumor-infiltrating cells from bladder cancer. All receptors derive from a human donor with urothelial carcinoma.

The chain joins TRBV5-4 to TRBJ2-7; a weak D match, TRBD1 (5 bases). The CDR3 contains 14 residues. The V gene's germline CDR1 is SGHNT and CDR2 YYREEE (reference sequence). Trimming shortened V by 0 bases and J by 6 bases, and 13 bases separated the two germline ends. In nucleotides, the CDR3 is TGTGCCAGCAGCTTGGCAGGCAGGGTTCGCGAGCAGTACTTC. This gives the protein CASSLAGRVREQYF.

The rearrangement uses TRBV19 and TRBJ2-1, with a possible D match to TRBD1 (7 bases). Trimming cost V 1 base and J 3 bases, with 10 bases left between them. The CDR3 extends over 15 amino acids. Germline CDR1 and CDR2: LNHDA and SQIVND (reference sequence). This CDR3 reads CASSIGQGGYNEQFF. DNA for the CDR3: TGTGCCAGTAGTATAGGACAGGGAGGCTACAATGAGCAGTTCTTC. The full variable domain, completed using reference TRBV19 and TRBJ2-1, is DGGITQSPKYLFRKEGQNVTLSCEQNLNHDAMYWYRQDPGQGLRLIYYSQIVNDFQKGDIAEGYSVSREKKESFPLTVTSAQKNPTAFYLCASSIGQGGYNEQFFGPGTRLTVL.

DNA of the CDR3: TGTGCCAGCAGCTTGCACTCGGCAGATACGCAGTATTTT. It encodes CASSLHSADTQYF. This chain links TRBV7-9 with TRBJ2-3; D uncertain. CDR3 length: 13 amino acids. Trimming removed 3 bases from V and 4 bases from J, with 8 bases in between. Germline lookup yields CDR1 SEHNR and CDR2 FQNEAQ (reference sequence).

The chain joins TRBV5-1 to TRBJ1-5; D might be TRBD1 (5 bases). Per the germline V gene, CDR1 is SGHRS and CDR2 is YFSETQ. Trimming stripped 0 bases from V and 2 bases from J, with 6 bases between. The CDR3 extends over 14 amino acids. The CDR3 reads CASSLGGGNQPQHF. In nucleotides, the CDR3 is TGCGCCAGCAGCTTGGGGGGGGGCAATCAGCCCCAGCATTTT.

This clone was counted between two and nine times. The V call is TRBV4-3, the J call TRBJ2-4, with D uncertain. The ends were cut back, 1 base at V and 9 bases at J, with 25 bases in the middle. The germline V gene encodes CDR1 LGHNA and CDR2 YSLEER. This CDR3 contains 18 residues. The chain's CDR3 is CASSQVSWVSELFPIQYF. CDR3 nucleotides: TGCGCCAGCAGCCAAGTGAGCTGGGTTTCAGAACTCTTTCCCATTCAGTACTTC.

By share, this clone counts as medium-sized. The chain recombines TRBV9 with TRBJ2-7; TRBD1 is a possible D gene (5 bases). The CDR3 spans 14 residues. V lost 2 bases and J 0 bases, leaving 9 bases between the germline ends. Germline V gene data show CDR1 as SGDLS and CDR2 as YYNGEE. CDR3 DNA: TGTGCCAGCAGCGTTGGGGCGCTCTCCTACGAGCAGTACTTC. This encodes CASSVGALSYEQYF.